This T cell receptor beta chain is drawn from a study of graft-versus-host responses after intestinal transplantation. Study summary: Isolated intestinal, liver-intestinal, or multivisceral transplants were what recipients had. Anti-thymocyte globulin served as induction for all recipients, who then took tacrolimus and steroids for about three years. Notes on the study in general: Detection of GvH clones occurred in recipient marrow, and some had their first appearance in ileum or blood. Among circulating GvH clones, peak levels were associated with early post-transplant declines in HvG clones.

V lost 5 bases, J lost 0 bases, and 7 bases stayed unmatched. CDR3 size: 16 residues. Germline lookup yields CDR1 SGHTA and CDR2 FQGNSA. Intraepithelial plus lamina propria lymphocytes were released by processing graft tissue. This clone has only a few counts. Its target is not known. Using immunoSEQ multiplex PCR, the repertoire was profiled, and TCRdb retains in-frame clones only, with some absent. The data hold 8,800 or so clones, with 78% observed a single time. This receptor was identified in a human patient who received an intestinal transplant, so some T cells may come from the graft donor. This sample comprised ileum tissue, obtained 500 to 550 days after intestinal transplant. The chain uses TRBV7-2 and TRBJ2-3, with 8 bases aligning to TRBD2. DNA for the CDR3: TGTGCCAGCAGCCCGACCCGACTAGCGAGCACAGATACGCAGTATTTT. Amino acid sequence: CASSPTRLASTDTQYF.